This T cell receptor (beta chain) was captured by sequencing in a study of graft-versus-host responses after intestinal transplantation. At the level of the study: Each patient got anti-thymocyte globulin induction, then tacrolimus and steroids for roughly 3 years.

This clone has just a few counts. As yet, its antigen is unknown. Findings of the study overall: Recipient marrow contained GvH clones, some of which appeared first in ileum or blood. Allografts carried high graft-versus-host to host-versus-graft clonal ratios in patients having graft-donor T cell macrochimerism. Peak circulating GvH clone levels were associated with early post-transplant HvG declines.

Assay: immunoSEQ multiplex PCR; the TCRdb copy retains only in-frame clones and omits some. The table has fewer than 50,000 clones, around 84% seen once. The sequence came from a human donor who was the organ donor for an intestinal transplant. Specimen: unstimulated CD4+ T cells sorted from spleen or lymph node cells, collected before transplant.

CDR3 sequence: CASSPQGIPYEQYF. DNA of the CDR3: TGTGCCAGCAGTCCGCAGGGAATTCCCTACGAGCAGTACTTC. The rearrangement uses TRBV6-5 and TRBJ2-7, with a weak D call TRBD1 (5 bases). The germline V gene encodes CDR1 MNHEY and CDR2 SVGAGI. CDR3 length equals 14 residues. The V and J ends lost 5 bases and 2 bases respectively, with 13 bases between them.